The 25 T cell receptor beta chains below were found in one sample sequenced in a study of T cell responses to AZD1222 COVID-19 vaccine. Sequencing was performed with immunoSEQ multiplex PCR; in TCRdb, only in-frame clones are kept and a portion is missing. The sample carries about 140,000 clones, about 90% recorded once. This specimen consisted of peripheral blood, obtained 28 days after the second AZD1222 dose. Receptor source: an adult who received the AZD1222 COVID-19 vaccine.

This sequence joins TRBV19 and TRBJ2-5; D uncertain. The V end lost 5 bases, the J end lost 1 base, and 5 bases lay between the germline ends. This CDR3 contains 12 residues. Germline V CDR1 and CDR2: LNHDA, SQIVND (reference sequence). The CDR3 coding sequence is TGTGCCAGTAGTCACATCCAAGAGACCCAGTACTTC. This sequence encodes CASSHIQETQYF.

V is TRBV6-5 and J is TRBJ1-5; unclear D gene. Germline V lookup: CDR1 MNHEY, CDR2 SVGAGI. The CDR3 covers 16 residues. The V and J ends lost 2 bases and 4 bases respectively, with 15 bases between them. The CDR3 DNA is TGTGCCAGCAGTTACGGAGGCCCTTTCGGGAATCAGCCCCAGCATTTT. This gives the protein CASSYGGPFGNQPQHF.

V gene TRBV7-9 combines with J gene TRBJ2-7, with 8 positions matching TRBD1. Germline assignment: CDR1 SEHNR and CDR2 FQNEAQ (reference sequence). The V gene end was trimmed by 5 bases and the J gene end by 5 bases; junction bases not matched to a gene: 8. This CDR3 has 14 amino acids. The CDR3 DNA reads as TGTGCCAGCAGCCCCACCAGGACAGGGAACGAGCAGTACTTC. Encoded protein: CASSPTRTGNEQYF. Complete variable domain (other parts from reference TRBV7-9 and TRBJ2-7): DTGVSQNPRHKITKRGQNVTFRCDPISEHNRLYWYRQTLGQGPEFLTYFQNEAQLEKSRLLSDRFSAERPKGSFSTLEIQRTEQGDSAMYLCASSPTRTGNEQYFGPGTRLTVT.

J is TRBJ2-7 and V is TRBV6-1; 7 bases map to TRBD1. This CDR3 region has 14 residues. The germline gives CDR1 MNHNS, CDR2 SASEGT. The junction had 10 bases not matched to a gene; V was cut back by 7 bases and J by 4 bases. The CDR3 region is CASTRQGMVYEQYF. CDR3 nucleotide sequence: TGTGCCAGCACCAGACAGGGAATGGTATACGAGCAGTACTTC.

The chain carries TRBV30 and TRBJ2-3; D remains ambiguous. Germline CDR1 and CDR2: GTSNPN and SVGIG (reference sequence). This CDR3 is built from 11 residues. V was trimmed by 7 bases and J by 5 bases, leaving 10 bases between them. Written as DNA, the CDR3 is TGTGCCTCCCCTTCCGGAGATACGCAGTATTTT. Residues: CASPSGDTQYF.

CDR3 loop: CASNDRTWGTEAFF. The CDR3 nucleotides read TGTGCCAGCAACGACAGAACTTGGGGCACTGAAGCTTTCTTT. V gene TRBV6-5 combines with J gene TRBJ1-1; TRBD1 might be the D (5 bases). Germline V gene lookup returns CDR1 MNHEY and CDR2 SVGAGI. V was trimmed by 7 bases and J by 4 bases, leaving 16 bases between them. The CDR3 covers 14 residues.

This clone was detected once. The chain is built from TRBV6-5 and TRBJ1-3, with TRBD1 matching over 9 bases. V was clipped by 0 bases and J by 4 bases; unmatched bases: 4. The CDR3 runs 16 residues. CDR1 is MNHEY, CDR2 SVGAGI, per germline. CDR3 sequence (DNA): TGTGCCAGCAGTTACTCAGGGACAGGGAAAGGAAACACCATATATTTT. Protein product: CASSYSGTGKGNTIYF.

This clone was seen a few times. The rearrangement uses TRBV7-6 and TRBJ2-1, with TRBD2 matching 9 bases. Per the germline V gene, CDR1 is SGHVS and CDR2 is FNYEAQ. With 5 bases clipped from V and 6 bases from J, the junction kept 8 bases outside the gene matches. This CDR3 has 15 amino acids. CDR3 amino acids: CASSMIAGVSNEQFF. Here the CDR3 DNA reads TGTGCCAGCAGCATGATAGCGGGAGTTAGCAATGAGCAGTTCTTC. The variable domain in full, completed from reference TRBV7-6 and TRBJ2-1, reads GAGVSQSPRYKVTKRGQDVALRCDPISGHVSLYWYRQALGQGPEFLTYFNYEAQQDKSGLPNDRFSAERPEGSISTLTIQRTEQRDSAMYRCASSMIAGVSNEQFFGPGTRLTVL.

The J gene is TRBJ1-2, the V gene TRBV5-8; possibly TRBD1 for D (6 bases). CDR1 is SGHTS, CDR2 YDEGEE, per germline. There are 14 residues in the CDR3. Trimming stripped 2 bases from V and 4 bases from J, with 12 bases between. The CDR3 spells CASSFTGFGYGYTF. CDR3 coding DNA: TGTGCCAGCAGCTTTACAGGGTTCGGCTATGGCTACACCTTC. Complete variable domain (other parts from reference TRBV5-8 and TRBJ1-2): EAGVTQSPTHLIKTRGQQATLRCSPISGHTSVYWYQQALGLGLQFLLWYDEGEERNRGNFPPRFSGRQFPNYSSELNVNALELEDSALYLCASSFTGFGYGYTFGSGTRLTVV.

This chain uses TRBV3-1 (or the pseudogene TRBV3-2) with TRBJ1-2, with unresolved D. V dropped 1 base and J dropped 0 bases, with 9 bases sitting between them. The CDR3 consists of 15 residues. CDR1 and CDR2 (germline): LGHDT, YNNKEL (reference sequence). CDR3 nucleotide sequence: TGTGCCAGCAGCCAAGGCCTGACATCTAACTATGGCTACACCTTC. Protein sequence: CASSQGLTSNYGYTF.

The chain couples TRBV6-4 to TRBJ2-5; perhaps TRBD2 as D (7 bases). V was shortened by 2 bases and J by 2 bases, with 12 bases between the two germline ends. From germline, CDR1 is MRHNA and CDR2 SNTAGT. The CDR3 is 15 amino acids. In DNA, the CDR3 is TGTGCCAGCAGTGACAGCAGGGGAGGGCAAGAGACCCAGTACTTC. The encoded protein is CASSDSRGGQETQYF.

V is TRBV30 and J is TRBJ1-5; D is ambiguous. Germline CDR1 and CDR2: GTSNPN and SVGIG (reference sequence). CDR3 length equals 13 residues. V lost 2 bases and J 0 bases, leaving 5 bases between the germline ends. CDR3 bases: TGTGCCTGGAGTAGGGATAGCAATCAGCCCCAGCATTTT. Residues: CAWSRDSNQPQHF.

The J gene is TRBJ1-5, the V gene TRBV19; the D gene is possibly TRBD1 (6 bases). Between the trimmed V and J ends, which lost 4 bases and 5 bases, there was a span of 15 bases. The CDR3 has 15 residues. The germline gives CDR1 LNHDA, CDR2 SQIVND (reference sequence). This CDR3 reads CASSTLSRGDQPQHF. The CDR3 coding sequence is TGTGCCAGTAGTACCTTATCCAGGGGTGATCAGCCCCAGCATTTT.

The CDR3 coding sequence is TGTGCCAGCAGCTTAGATCGACTAAGCGTTGAGACCCAGTACTTC. Amino acid sequence: CASSLDRLSVETQYF. The chain recombines TRBV7-2 with TRBJ2-5; D may be TRBD2 (5 bases). V gave up 1 base and J gave up 5 bases, with 14 bases separating them. Per the germline V gene, CDR1 is SGHTA and CDR2 is FQGNSA. The length of the CDR3 is 15 residues.

This sequence joins TRBV9 and TRBJ2-7; D may match TRBD1 or TRBD2 (6 bases each). Germline CDR1 is SGDLS and CDR2 is YYNGEE. V was trimmed by 2 bases and J by 5 bases, leaving 17 bases between them. This CDR3 comprises 15 residues. Here the CDR3 reads CASSVGGFQSDEQYF. CDR3 bases: TGTGCCAGCAGCGTGGGGGGCTTCCAATCAGACGAGCAGTACTTC.

The chain links TRBV28 to TRBJ1-4, with 9 bases aligning to TRBD1. The CDR3 is 16 residues long. Per the germline V gene, CDR1 is MDHEN and CDR2 is SYDVKM. V lost 5 bases to trimming and J lost 3 bases; unmatched junction nucleotides: 7. Here the CDR3 reads CASSEPGQGPNEKLFF. The CDR3 region has the DNA TGTGCCAGCAGTGAACCGGGACAGGGCCCTAATGAAAAACTGTTTTTT.

The CDR3 DNA follows: TGTGCCAGCAGCTTTGGGTCAGCAGGTCTCTACACCTTC. This encodes CASSFGSAGLYTF. V gene TRBV7-8 combines with J gene TRBJ1-2; D remains ambiguous. The CDR3 loop spans 13 amino acids. Germline V lookup: CDR1 SGHVS, CDR2 FQNEAQ. V was cut by 3 bases and J by 10 bases, with 15 bases left in between.

The chain joins TRBV5-6 to TRBJ1-2, with D perhaps TRBD1 (6 bases). V was pared by 6 bases and J by 4 bases, with 13 bases between. Germline V gives CDR1 SGHDT, CDR2 YYEEEE. This CDR3 is built from 13 residues. The CDR3 DNA is TGTGCCAGCAACCAGGGGAAGGGCTATGGCTACACCTTC. Its protein product is CASNQGKGYGYTF.

The chain couples TRBV2 to TRBJ2-1; D is undetermined. CDR3 length equals 13 residues. Germline CDR1 SNHLY, CDR2 FYNNEI. Trimming removed 4 bases from V and 7 bases from J, with 11 bases in between. The CDR3 loop reads CASSVDWWNEQFF. CDR3 nucleotide sequence: TGTGCCAGCAGTGTCGACTGGTGGAATGAGCAGTTCTTC.

This rearrangement joins TRBV7-3 to TRBJ2-3, with 12 positions matching TRBD2. The CDR3 runs 15 residues. The V gene end was trimmed by 6 bases and the J gene end by 10 bases; junction bases not matched to a gene: 11. Germline CDR1 and CDR2: SGHTA and FQGTGA. DNA for the CDR3: TGTGCCAGCAGTTCTAGCGGGAGGGACTTCTCGGCGCAGTATTTT. It is translated as CASSSSGRDFSAQYF.

The V gene is TRBV7-2, the J gene TRBJ1-2, with D tentatively TRBD1 (5 bases). This CDR3 comprises 14 residues. CDR1 is SGHTA, CDR2 FQGNSA, per germline. Trimming removed 5 bases at V and 12 bases at J, with 22 bases between. CDR3 region: CASSPAGTSGLDTF. CDR3 coding DNA: TGTGCCAGCAGCCCAGCCGGGACGAGCGGTTTAGACACCTTC. Full variable domain (outside the CDR3, taken from reference TRBV7-2 and TRBJ1-2): GAGVSQSPSNKVTEKGKDVELRCDPISGHTALYWYRQSLGQGLEFLIYFQGNSAPDKSGLPSDRFSAERTGGSVSTLTIQRTQQEDSAVYLCASSPAGTSGLDTFGSGTRLTVV.

V gene TRBV12-3 or TRBV12-4 combines with J gene TRBJ1-5, with D unresolved. This CDR3 is built from 13 residues. V shed 1 base and J shed 3 bases, with 4 bases lying between them. The CDR3 region has the DNA TGTGCCAGCAGTTTAGACAACAATCAGCCCCAGCATTTT. Encoded protein: CASSLDNNQPQHF.

Concerning this clone itself: The sample holds other DNA sequences that translate to the same CDR3. V and J are TRBV12-3 or TRBV12-4 and TRBJ1-6, with D uncertain. Trimming shortened V by 6 bases and J by 5 bases, and 5 bases separated the two germline ends. This CDR3 contains 12 residues. The CDR3 region is CASSTNNSPLHF. CDR3 DNA sequence: TGTGCCAGCAGCACAAATAATTCACCCCTCCACTTT.

V and J are TRBV3-1 (or the pseudogene TRBV3-2) and TRBJ2-7, with 14 bases that match TRBD2. V was clipped by 0 bases and J by 3 bases; unmatched bases: 4. The length of the CDR3 is 17 residues. CDR1 and CDR2 from the germline V gene are LGHDT and YNNKEL (reference sequence). The CDR3 coding sequence is TGTGCCAGCAGCCAAGAACGGGGGACTAGCGGGAGCTACGAGCAGTACTTC. Protein product: CASSQERGTSGSYEQYF.

This sequence joins TRBV6-2 or TRBV6-3 and TRBJ1-5, with D perhaps matching TRBD1 (5 bases). This CDR3 contains 16 residues. Trimming removed 2 bases from V and 0 bases from J, with 11 bases in between. The V gene's germline CDR1 is MNHEY and CDR2 SVGEGT. CDR3 amino acids: CASSYPTAYSNQPQHF. The CDR3 DNA is TGTGCCAGCAGTTACCCGACAGCATATAGCAATCAGCCCCAGCATTTT.